This T cell receptor (beta chain) was sequenced during a study of T cell changes during pregnancy in multiple sclerosis. The method was immunoSEQ multiplex PCR; TCRdb's version includes in-frame clones alone and lacks a portion of them. The sample consists of some 77,000 clones, 89% of them appearing once. V lost 10 bases, J lost 6 bases, and 11 bases stayed unmatched. The CDR3 loop spans 14 amino acids. In germline, CDR1 is MDHEN, CDR2 SYDVKM. This sequence joins TRBV28 and TRBJ2-7; 11 bases align to TRBD1. This specimen consisted of peripheral blood, obtained before pregnancy. This TCR was sampled from a female donor with multiple sclerosis, enrolled in a pregnancy study. CDR3 sequence: CATRSGQGEAEQYF. The CDR3 DNA is TGTGCCACCCGATCGGGACAGGGGGAGGCCGAGCAGTACTTC.